This TCR beta chain stems from a study of OX40 agonist ivuxolimab in advanced cancers. Germline CDR1 is MDHEN and CDR2 is SYDVKM. The J segment lost 4 bases and the V segment lost 7 bases, leaving 18 bases of the junction unmatched. This CDR3 is 17 amino acids long. Method: immunoSEQ multiplex PCR; TCRdb's copy keeps in-frame clones and lacks some. The data contain tens of thousands of clones, around 80% of them singletons. The material sequenced was CD4+ or CD8+ T cells sorted from blood, taken in a trial of the OX40 agonist ivuxolimab. The chain joins TRBV28 to TRBJ1-2; 7 bases are a match to TRBD1. The sequence was collected from an adult with an advanced solid tumor such as melanoma, head and neck, liver or kidney cancer. The CDR3 loop is CASTRPRDSLSFYGYTF. CDR3 nucleotides: TGTGCCAGCACACGTCCGCGGGACAGCTTAAGTTTCTATGGCTACACCTTC.